This T cell receptor (beta chain) was observed in a study of cytomegalovirus exposure and HLA in healthy donors. Study findings and constraints: Prior analysis indicated that the majority of TCR beta V segments exhibited productivity approximately 87% or approximately 30% of the time. The likely explanation for a cluster of highly shared sequence variants was sequencing artifact.

As for this clone: Its antigen is undetermined.

Sampled while nominally healthy, donors likely had unrecorded immune exposures. This CDR3 spans 15 amino acids. Germline CDR1 is MDHEN and CDR2 is SYDVKM. V gave up 3 bases and J gave up 3 bases; unmatched junction bases: 2. The PCR was carried out with 60 Vbeta primers and 13 Jbeta primers. Repertoires were generated with immunoSEQ multiplex PCR, while TCRdb's copy carries only in-frame clones and drops some. The data hold roughly 110,000 clones, with 65% to 85% observed a single time. The J gene is TRBJ2-2, the V gene TRBV28, with 9 bases fitting TRBD1. The clonotype was recovered from a male donor in good health and CMV-seropositive. The sequencing input was PBMCs. The CDR3 bases are TGTGCCAGCAGTTTCAGACAGGGGGACACCGGGGAGCTGTTTTTT. The encoded protein is CASSFRQGDTGELFF.